This TCR beta chain emerged from a study of blood T cell repertoires in COVID-19. The wider study: PBMCs, B-cell-depleted T cells, or T cells provided the cDNA or gDNA that made up the material.

Authors' methods: Estimates of nucleated cell counts were drawn from the amplification of reference gene primers. Profiled with immunoSEQ multiplex PCR; TCRdb holds only in-frame clones, not every one. Clone size and V and J calls were adopted from that table, with D and trimming inferred from the DNA. The data contain 350,000 to 450,000 clones, approximately 89% of them singletons. Seattle researchers signed up patients amid active infection and tracked them longitudinally. The germline V gene encodes CDR1 SGHRS and CDR2 YFSETQ. V was clipped by 3 bases and J by 7 bases, with 10 bases between them. There are 12 residues in the CDR3.

Sequencing was carried out using peripheral blood. This clonotype was sampled from a woman aged 55 to 70 with COVID-19, enrolled during active disease. The chain is built from TRBV5-1 and TRBJ1-2; a weak D match, TRBD1 (5 bases). For the CDR3, the DNA is TGCGCCAGCAGCTCCCAGGGTGCTGGCTACACCTTC. This sequence encodes CASSSQGAGYTF.